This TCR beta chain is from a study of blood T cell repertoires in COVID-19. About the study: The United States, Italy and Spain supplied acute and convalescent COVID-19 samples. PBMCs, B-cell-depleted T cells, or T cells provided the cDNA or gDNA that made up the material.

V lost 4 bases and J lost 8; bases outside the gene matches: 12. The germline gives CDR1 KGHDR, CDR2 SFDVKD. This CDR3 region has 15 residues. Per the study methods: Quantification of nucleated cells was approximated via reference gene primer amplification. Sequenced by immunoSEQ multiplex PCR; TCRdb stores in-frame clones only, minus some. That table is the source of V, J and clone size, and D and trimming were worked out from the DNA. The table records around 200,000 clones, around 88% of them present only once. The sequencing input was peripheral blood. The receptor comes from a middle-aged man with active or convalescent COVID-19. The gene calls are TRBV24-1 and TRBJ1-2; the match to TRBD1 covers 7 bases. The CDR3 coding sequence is TGTGCCACCAGTGACCAAAAAGGACAGGTCGACGGCTACACCTTC. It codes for CATSDQKGQVDGYTF.